Shown below are 10 T cell receptor beta chains from a single sample sequenced in a study of cytomegalovirus exposure and HLA in healthy donors. Repertoires were generated with immunoSEQ multiplex PCR, while TCRdb's copy carries only in-frame clones and drops some. The sample carries over 100,000 clones, 85% to 90% recorded once. Sequencing was done on a sample of PBMCs. The receptors come from a young man in good health and CMV-seronegative.

This chain joins TRBV7-9 and TRBJ2-7, with D possibly TRBD2 on 5 matching bases. The CDR3 contains 16 residues. Germline V lookup: CDR1 SEHNR, CDR2 FQNEAQ (reference sequence). Trimming took 1 base from V and 3 from J, leaving 16 bases between them. The CDR3 DNA reads TGTGCCAGCAGCTTAGTCGGAGGTCAGGCAAACTACGAGCAGTACTTC. Translation gives CASSLVGGQANYEQYF.

This clone appeared a single time. The chain combines TRBV7-9 with TRBJ2-7, with D maybe TRBD1 (6 bases). V was cut by 8 bases and J by 5 bases, with 19 bases left in between. CDR1 SEHNR and CDR2 FQNEAQ come from the germline V gene (reference sequence). CDR3 size: 14 residues. The CDR3 bases are TGTGCCAGCGTTACATGGGGGCCAGAGGACGAGCAGTACTTC. This encodes CASVTWGPEDEQYF.

The rearrangement joins TRBV6-1 to TRBJ2-1, with 7 bases matching TRBD1. V was pared by 2 bases and J by 2 bases, with 3 bases of the junction left unmatched. This CDR3 contains 15 residues. Germline V lookup: CDR1 MNHNS, CDR2 SASEGT. For the CDR3, the DNA is TGTGCCAGCAGTGAACGACAGGGCCCCTACAATGAGCAGTTCTTC. This sequence encodes CASSERQGPYNEQFF.

V is TRBV4-1 and J is TRBJ1-5, with D hard to call. CDR3 length equals 13 residues. Germline V gene sequence: CDR1 MGHRA, CDR2 YSYEKL. Between the trimmed V and J ends, which lost 0 bases and 5 bases, there was a span of 5 bases. In nucleotides, the CDR3 is TGCGCCAGCAGCCAAGAGGCAGATCAGCCCCAGCATTTT. It specifies CASSQEADQPQHF.

The chain is built from TRBV4-1 and TRBJ1-3, with D perhaps matching TRBD1 (6 bases). V lost 4 bases to trimming and J lost 2 bases, with 12 bases between them. CDR3 length equals 15 residues. The germline gives CDR1 MGHRA, CDR2 YSYEKL. CDR3 loop: CASSPYQGTGNTIYF. Here the CDR3 DNA reads TGCGCCAGCAGCCCTTATCAGGGGACTGGAAACACCATATATTTT.

The genes are TRBV7-9 and TRBJ1-2; no clear D. From germline, CDR1 is SEHNR and CDR2 FQNEAQ (reference sequence). The V and J ends lost 1 base and 4 bases respectively, with 10 bases between them. The CDR3 has 14 amino acids. The CDR3 protein is CASSLGRGSYGYTF. CDR3 bases: TGTGCCAGCAGCTTAGGTCGGGGATCCTATGGCTACACCTTC.

This chain links TRBV28 with TRBJ2-1, with D maybe TRBD2 (6 bases). Germline CDR1 reads MDHEN; CDR2 reads SYDVKM. V lost 7 bases and J 2 bases, leaving 15 bases between the germline ends. The CDR3 consists of 15 residues. CDR3 bases: TGTGCCAGCACCCTCCCGGGGGAAACCTACAATGAGCAGTTCTTC. Translated, it gives CASTLPGETYNEQFF.

The chain uses TRBV9 and TRBJ2-3; 14 nucleotides align to TRBD2. The ends lost 0 bases at V and 6 bases at J; junction bases unmatched: 6. The CDR3 totals 17 residues. Germline V CDR1 and CDR2: SGDLS, YYNGEE. The CDR3 here is CASSVGLAGGWLDTQYF. The CDR3 nucleotides read TGTGCCAGCAGCGTAGGACTAGCGGGGGGGTGGTTGGATACGCAGTATTTT. The whole variable domain, filled in from reference TRBV9 and TRBJ2-3, reads DSGVTQTPKHLITATGQRVTLRCSPRSGDLSVYWYQQSLDQGLQFLIQYYNGEERAKGNILERFSAQQFPDLHSELNLSSLELGDSALYFCASSVGLAGGWLDTQYFGPGTRLTVL.

This chain links TRBV6-6 with TRBJ2-1; possible D gene TRBD1, 6 bases. Germline V CDR1 and CDR2: MNHNY, SVGAGI (reference sequence). V was trimmed by 6 bases and J by 3 bases, leaving 15 bases between them. The CDR3 is made up of 15 amino acids. This chain's CDR3 is CASSGQIPFYNEQFF. The DNA of the CDR3 is TGTGCCAGCAGCGGACAGATACCCTTCTACAATGAGCAGTTCTTC.

The rearrangement uses TRBV10-3 and TRBJ2-5; TRBD1 matches at 7 bases. Germline V gives CDR1 ENHRY, CDR2 SYGVKD. This CDR3 region has 15 residues. The V segment lost 10 bases and the J segment 2 bases; nucleotides outside the gene matches: 13. The CDR3 DNA reads as TGTGCCACGAGCCGAACAGGGGATGATCAAGAGACCCAGTACTTC. Protein: CATSRTGDDQETQYF.